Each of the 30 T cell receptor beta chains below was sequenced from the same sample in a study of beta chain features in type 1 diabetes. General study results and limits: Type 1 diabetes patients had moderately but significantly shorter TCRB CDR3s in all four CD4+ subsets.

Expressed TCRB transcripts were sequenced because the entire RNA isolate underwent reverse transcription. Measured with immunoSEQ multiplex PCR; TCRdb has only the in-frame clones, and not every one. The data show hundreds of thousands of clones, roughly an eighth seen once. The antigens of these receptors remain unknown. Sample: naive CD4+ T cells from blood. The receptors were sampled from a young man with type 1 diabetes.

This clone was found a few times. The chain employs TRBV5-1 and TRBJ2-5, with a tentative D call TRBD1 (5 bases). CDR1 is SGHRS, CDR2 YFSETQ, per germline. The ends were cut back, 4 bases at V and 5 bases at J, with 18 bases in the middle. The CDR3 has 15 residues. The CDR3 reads CASSRTTSGRETQYF. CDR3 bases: TGCGCCAGCAGCCGAACTACCTCAGGGCGGGAGACCCAGTACTTC.

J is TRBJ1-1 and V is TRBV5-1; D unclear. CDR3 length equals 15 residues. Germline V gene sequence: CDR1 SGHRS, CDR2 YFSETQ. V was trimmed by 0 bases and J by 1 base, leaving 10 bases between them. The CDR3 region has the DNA TGCGCCAGCAGCTTGGTATCCGGGCCGAACACTGAAGCTTTCTTT. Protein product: CASSLVSGPNTEAFF. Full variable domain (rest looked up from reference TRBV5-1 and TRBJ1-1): KAGVTQTPRYLIKTRGQQVTLSCSPISGHRSVSWYQQTPGQGLQFLFEYFSETQRNKGNFPGRFSGRQFSNSRSEMNVSTLELGDSALYLCASSLVSGPNTEAFFGQGTRLTVV.

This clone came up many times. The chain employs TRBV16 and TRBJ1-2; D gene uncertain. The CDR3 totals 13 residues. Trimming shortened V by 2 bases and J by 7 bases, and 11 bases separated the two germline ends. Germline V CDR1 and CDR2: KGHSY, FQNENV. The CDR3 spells CASSQRSASGYTF. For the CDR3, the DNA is TGTGCCAGCAGCCAACGATCAGCCTCTGGCTACACCTTC.

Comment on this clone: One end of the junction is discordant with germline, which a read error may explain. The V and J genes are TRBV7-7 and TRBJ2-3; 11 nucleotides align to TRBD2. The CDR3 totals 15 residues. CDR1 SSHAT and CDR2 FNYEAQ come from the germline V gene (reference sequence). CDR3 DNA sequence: TGTGCTAGCAGCCCGGGACTAGCGGACACAGATACGCAGTATTTT. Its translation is CASSPGLADTDTQYF.

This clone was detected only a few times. Here the CDR3 reads CASSPSQGDGNTIYF. The DNA of the CDR3 is TGTGCCAGCTCACCTTCACAGGGAGACGGAAACACCATATATTTT. The chain has TRBV18 and TRBJ1-3; tentatively, D is TRBD1 (6 bases). Germline values: CDR1 KGHSH, CDR2 LQKENI. The V end lost 3 bases, the J end lost 4 bases, and 13 bases lay between the germline ends. The CDR3 covers 15 residues.

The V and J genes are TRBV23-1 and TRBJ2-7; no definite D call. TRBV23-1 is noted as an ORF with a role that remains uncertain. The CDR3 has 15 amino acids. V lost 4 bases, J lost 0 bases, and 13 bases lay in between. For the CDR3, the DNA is TGCGCCAGCAGTCTACGAGGAAAATACTCCTACGAGCAGTACTTC. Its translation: CASSLRGKYSYEQYF.

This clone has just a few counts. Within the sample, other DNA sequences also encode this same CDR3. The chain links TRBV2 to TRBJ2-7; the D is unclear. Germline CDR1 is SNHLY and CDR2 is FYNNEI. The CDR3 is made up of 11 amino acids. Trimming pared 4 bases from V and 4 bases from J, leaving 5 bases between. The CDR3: CASSARYEQYF. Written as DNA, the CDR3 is TGTGCCAGCAGTGCCAGGTACGAGCAGTACTTC.

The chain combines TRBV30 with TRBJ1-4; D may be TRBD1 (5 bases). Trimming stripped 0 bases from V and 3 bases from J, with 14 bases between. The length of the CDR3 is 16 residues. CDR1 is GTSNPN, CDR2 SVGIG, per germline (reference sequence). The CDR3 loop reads CAWSVTGTGSNEKLFF. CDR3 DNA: TGTGCCTGGAGTGTAACGGGTACAGGTTCTAATGAAAAACTGTTTTTT.

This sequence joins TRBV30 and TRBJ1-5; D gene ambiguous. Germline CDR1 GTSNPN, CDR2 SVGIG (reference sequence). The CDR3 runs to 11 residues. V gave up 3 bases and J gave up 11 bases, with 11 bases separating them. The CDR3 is CAWRVGGAQHF. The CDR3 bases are TGTGCCTGGAGGGTTGGCGGAGCCCAGCATTTT.

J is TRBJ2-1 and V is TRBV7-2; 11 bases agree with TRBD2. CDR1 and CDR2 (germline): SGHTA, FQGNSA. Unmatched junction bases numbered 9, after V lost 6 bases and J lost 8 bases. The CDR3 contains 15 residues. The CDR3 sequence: CASRLTSGNGYEQFF. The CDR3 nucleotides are TGTGCCAGCAGGCTGACTAGCGGGAATGGCTATGAGCAGTTCTTC.

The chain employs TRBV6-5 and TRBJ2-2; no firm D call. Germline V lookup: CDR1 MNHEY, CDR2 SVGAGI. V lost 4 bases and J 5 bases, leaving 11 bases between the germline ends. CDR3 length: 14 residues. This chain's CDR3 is CASSSPAGTGELFF. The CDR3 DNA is TGTGCCAGCAGTTCCCCGGCCGGGACCGGGGAGCTGTTTTTT.

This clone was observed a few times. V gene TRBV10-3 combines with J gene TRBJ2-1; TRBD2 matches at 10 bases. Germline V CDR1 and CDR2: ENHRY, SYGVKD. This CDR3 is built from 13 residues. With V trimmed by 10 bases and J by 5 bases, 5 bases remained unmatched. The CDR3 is CASASGGHNEQFF. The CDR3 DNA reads TGTGCCAGCGCTAGCGGGGGTCACAATGAGCAGTTCTTC.

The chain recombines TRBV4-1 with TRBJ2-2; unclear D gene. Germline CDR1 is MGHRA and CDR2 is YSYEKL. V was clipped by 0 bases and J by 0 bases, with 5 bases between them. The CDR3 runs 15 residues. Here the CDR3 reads CASSQDEANTGELFF. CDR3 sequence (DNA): TGCGCCAGCAGCCAAGATGAGGCGAACACCGGGGAGCTGTTTTTT.

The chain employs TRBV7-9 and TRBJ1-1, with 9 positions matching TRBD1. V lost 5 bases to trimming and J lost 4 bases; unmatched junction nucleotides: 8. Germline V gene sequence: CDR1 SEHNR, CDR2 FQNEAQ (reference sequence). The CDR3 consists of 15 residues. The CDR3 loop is CASSRGGQGTTEAFF. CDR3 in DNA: TGTGCCAGCAGCCGCGGAGGACAGGGGACCACTGAAGCTTTCTTT.

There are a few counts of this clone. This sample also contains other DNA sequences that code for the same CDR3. The CDR3 is CASSQAQETQYF. CDR3 sequence (DNA): TGCGCCAGCAGCCAAGCACAAGAGACCCAGTACTTC. The rearrangement uses TRBV4-1 and TRBJ2-5; D unresolved. Per the germline V gene, CDR1 is MGHRA and CDR2 is YSYEKL. The CDR3 spans 12 residues. V lost 1 base, J lost 2 bases, and 2 bases lay in between.

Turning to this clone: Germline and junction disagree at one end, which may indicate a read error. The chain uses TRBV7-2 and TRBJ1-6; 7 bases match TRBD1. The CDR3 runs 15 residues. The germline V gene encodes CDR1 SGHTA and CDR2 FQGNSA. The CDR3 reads CASSRDSSHNSPLHF. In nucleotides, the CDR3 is TGTGCCAGCAGTCGGGACAGCTCCCATAATTCACCCCTCCACTTT.

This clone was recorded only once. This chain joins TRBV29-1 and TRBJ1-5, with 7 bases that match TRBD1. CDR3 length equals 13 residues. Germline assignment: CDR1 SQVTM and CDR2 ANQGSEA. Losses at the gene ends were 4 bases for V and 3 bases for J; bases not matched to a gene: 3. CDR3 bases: TGCAGCGTTGCAGGGGGTGTCAATCAGCCCCAGCATTTT. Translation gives CSVAGGVNQPQHF.

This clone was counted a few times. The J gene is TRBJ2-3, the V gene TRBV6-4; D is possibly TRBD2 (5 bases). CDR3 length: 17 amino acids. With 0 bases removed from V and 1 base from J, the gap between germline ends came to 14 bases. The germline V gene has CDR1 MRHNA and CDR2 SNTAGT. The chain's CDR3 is CASSDSKAFGGTDTQYF. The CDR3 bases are TGTGCCAGCAGTGACTCCAAGGCTTTCGGGGGCACAGATACGCAGTATTTT.

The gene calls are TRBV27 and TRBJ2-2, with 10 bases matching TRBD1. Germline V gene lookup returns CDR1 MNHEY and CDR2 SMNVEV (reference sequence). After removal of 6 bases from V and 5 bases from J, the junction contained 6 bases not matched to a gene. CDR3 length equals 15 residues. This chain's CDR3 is CASSRQGARTGELFF. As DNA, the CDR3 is TGTGCCAGCAGCAGACAGGGGGCGCGGACCGGGGAGCTGTTTTTT.

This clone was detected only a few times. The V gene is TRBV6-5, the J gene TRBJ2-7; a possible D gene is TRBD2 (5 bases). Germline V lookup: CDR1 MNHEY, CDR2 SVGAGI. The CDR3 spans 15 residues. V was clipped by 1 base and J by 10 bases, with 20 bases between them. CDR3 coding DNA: TGTGCCAGCAGTTACTTCTCCCCCCCGGAGGCGAAACAGTACTTC. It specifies CASSYFSPPEAKQYF.

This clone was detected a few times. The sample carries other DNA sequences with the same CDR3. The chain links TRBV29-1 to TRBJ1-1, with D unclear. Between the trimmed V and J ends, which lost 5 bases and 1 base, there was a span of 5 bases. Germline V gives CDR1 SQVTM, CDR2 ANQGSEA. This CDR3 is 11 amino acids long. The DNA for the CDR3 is TGCAGCGTTCTTCCGAACACTGAAGCTTTCTTT. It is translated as CSVLPNTEAFF.

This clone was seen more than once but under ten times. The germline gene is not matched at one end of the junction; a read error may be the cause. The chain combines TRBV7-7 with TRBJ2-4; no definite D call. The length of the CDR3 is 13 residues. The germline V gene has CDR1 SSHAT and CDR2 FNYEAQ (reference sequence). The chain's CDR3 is CASSLDIKNIQYF. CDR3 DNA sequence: TGTGCTAGCAGCTTAGATATTAAAAACATTCAGTACTTC.

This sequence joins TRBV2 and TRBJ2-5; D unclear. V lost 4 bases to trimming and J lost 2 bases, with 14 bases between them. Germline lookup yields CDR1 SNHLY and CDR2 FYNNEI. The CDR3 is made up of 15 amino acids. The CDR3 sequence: CASSAIGANQETQYF. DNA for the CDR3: TGTGCCAGCAGTGCGATCGGAGCCAATCAAGAGACCCAGTACTTC.

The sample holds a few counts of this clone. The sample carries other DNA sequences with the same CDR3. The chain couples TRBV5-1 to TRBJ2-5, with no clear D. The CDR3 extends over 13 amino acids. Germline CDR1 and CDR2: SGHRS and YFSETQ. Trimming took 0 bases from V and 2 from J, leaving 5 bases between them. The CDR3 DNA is TGCGCCAGCAGCTTGGGTCTGCAAGAGACCCAGTACTTC. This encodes CASSLGLQETQYF. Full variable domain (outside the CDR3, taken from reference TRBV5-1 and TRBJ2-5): KAGVTQTPRYLIKTRGQQVTLSCSPISGHRSVSWYQQTPGQGLQFLFEYFSETQRNKGNFPGRFSGRQFSNSRSEMNVSTLELGDSALYLCASSLGLQETQYFGPGTRLLVL.

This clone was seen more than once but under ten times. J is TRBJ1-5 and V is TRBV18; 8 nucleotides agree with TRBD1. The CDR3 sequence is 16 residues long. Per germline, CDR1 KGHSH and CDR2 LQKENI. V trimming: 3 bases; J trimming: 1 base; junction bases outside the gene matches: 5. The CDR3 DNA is TGTGCCAGCTCACCCAATCAGGGGGCGAGCAATCAGCCCCAGCATTTT. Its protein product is CASSPNQGASNQPQHF.

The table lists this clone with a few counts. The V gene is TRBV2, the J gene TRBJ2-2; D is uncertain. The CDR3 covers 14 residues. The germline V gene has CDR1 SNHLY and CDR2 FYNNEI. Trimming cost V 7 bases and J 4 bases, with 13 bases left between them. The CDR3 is CASNEHKLTGELFF. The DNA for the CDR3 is TGTGCCAGCAACGAACACAAACTCACCGGGGAGCTGTTTTTT.

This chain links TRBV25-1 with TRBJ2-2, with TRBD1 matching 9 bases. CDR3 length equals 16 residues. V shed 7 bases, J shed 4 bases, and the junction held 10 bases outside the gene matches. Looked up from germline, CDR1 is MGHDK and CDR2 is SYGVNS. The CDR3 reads CASTLLDRGLTGELFF. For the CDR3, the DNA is TGTGCCAGCACCCTTCTGGACAGGGGACTCACCGGGGAGCTGTTTTTT.

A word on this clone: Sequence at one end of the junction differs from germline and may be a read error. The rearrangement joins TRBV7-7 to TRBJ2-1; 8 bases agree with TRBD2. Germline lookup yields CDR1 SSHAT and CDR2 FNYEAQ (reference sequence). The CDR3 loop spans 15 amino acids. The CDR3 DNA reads TGTGCTAGCAGCCTTAGCCTAGCGGGTTCTAGGGAGCAGTTCTTC. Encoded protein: CASSLSLAGSREQFF. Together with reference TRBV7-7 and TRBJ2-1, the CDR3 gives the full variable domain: GAGVSQSPRYKVTKRGQDVTLRCDPISSHATLYWYQQALGQGPEFLTYFNYEAQPDKSGLPSDRFSAERPEGSISTLTIQRTEQRDSAMYRCASSLSLAGSREQFFGPGTRLTVL.

The CDR3 DNA reads as TGTGCCAGCAGGAGGCCGTCCACAGATACGCAGTATTTT. This codes for CASRRPSTDTQYF. The V call is TRBV28, the J call TRBJ2-3; no reliable D call. V shed 6 bases and J shed 2 bases, with 9 bases lying between them. CDR1 is MDHEN and CDR2 is SYDVKM in the germline V gene. The CDR3 is made up of 13 amino acids.

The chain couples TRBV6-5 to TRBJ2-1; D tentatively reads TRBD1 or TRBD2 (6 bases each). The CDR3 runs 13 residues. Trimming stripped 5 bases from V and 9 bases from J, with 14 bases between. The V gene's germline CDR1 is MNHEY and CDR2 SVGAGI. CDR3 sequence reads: CASSRQDGGEQFF. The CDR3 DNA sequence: TGTGCCAGCAGTCGACAGGACGGGGGTGAGCAGTTCTTC.